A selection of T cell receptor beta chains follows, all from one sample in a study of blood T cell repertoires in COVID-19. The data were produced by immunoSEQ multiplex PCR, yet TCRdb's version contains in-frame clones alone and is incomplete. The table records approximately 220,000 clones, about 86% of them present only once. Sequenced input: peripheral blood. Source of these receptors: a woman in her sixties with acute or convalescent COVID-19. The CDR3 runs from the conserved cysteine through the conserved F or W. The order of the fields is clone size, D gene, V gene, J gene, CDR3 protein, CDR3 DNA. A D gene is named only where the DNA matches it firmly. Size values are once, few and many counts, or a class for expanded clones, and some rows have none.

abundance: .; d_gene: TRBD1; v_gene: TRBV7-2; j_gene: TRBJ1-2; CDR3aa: CASSQQQGAGYGYTF; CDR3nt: TGTGCCAGCAGTCAGCAACAGGGGGCTGGGTATGGCTACACCTTC
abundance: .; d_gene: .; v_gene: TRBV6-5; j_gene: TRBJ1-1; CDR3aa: CASSYVQGAPEAFF; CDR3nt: TGTGCCAGCAGTTACGTTCAGGGTGCGCCTGAAGCTTTCTTT
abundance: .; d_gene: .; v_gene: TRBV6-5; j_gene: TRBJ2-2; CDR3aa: CASSPIVIGTGELFF; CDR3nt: TGTGCCAGCAGTCCTATTGTTATTGGCACCGGGGAGCTGTTTTTT
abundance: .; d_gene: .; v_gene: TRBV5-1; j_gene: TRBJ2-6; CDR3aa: CASQEGAGANVLTF; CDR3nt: TGCGCCAGCCAGGAGGGGGCCGGGGCCAACGTCCTGACTTTC
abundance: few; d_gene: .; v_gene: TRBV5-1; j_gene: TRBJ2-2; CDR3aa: CASSLVPQGMGTGELFF; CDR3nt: TGCGCCAGCAGCTTGGTTCCACAGGGTATGGGCACCGGGGAGCTGTTTTTT
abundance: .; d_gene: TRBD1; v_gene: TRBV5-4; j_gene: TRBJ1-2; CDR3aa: CASSRGQGGFMNGYTF; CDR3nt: TGTGCCAGCAGCAGAGGACAGGGAGGGTTTATGAATGGCTACACCTTC
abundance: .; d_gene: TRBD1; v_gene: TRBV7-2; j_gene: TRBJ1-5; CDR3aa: CASSFGDRGGQPQHF; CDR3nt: TGTGCCAGCAGCTTTGGGGACAGGGGTGGACAGCCCCAGCATTTT
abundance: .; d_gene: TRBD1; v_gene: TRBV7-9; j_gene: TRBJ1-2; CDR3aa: CASSWGDRANYGYTF; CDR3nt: TGTGCCAGCAGCTGGGGGGACAGGGCTAACTATGGCTACACCTTC
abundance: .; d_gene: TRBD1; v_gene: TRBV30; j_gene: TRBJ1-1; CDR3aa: CAWSKDREAFF; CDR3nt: TGTGCCTGGAGTAAGGACAGGGAAGCTTTCTTT
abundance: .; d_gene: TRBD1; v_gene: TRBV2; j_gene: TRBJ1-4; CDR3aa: CASRGQTNEKLFF; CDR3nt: TGTGCCAGCAGGGGACAGACTAATGAAAAACTGTTTTTT
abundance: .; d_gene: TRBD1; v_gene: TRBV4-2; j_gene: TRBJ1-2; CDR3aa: CASSDRATNYGYTF; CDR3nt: TGTGCCAGCAGCGACAGGGCTACGAACTATGGCTACACCTTC
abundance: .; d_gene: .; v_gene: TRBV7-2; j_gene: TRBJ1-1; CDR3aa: CASSLGAFDLGSKNTEAFF; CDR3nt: TGTGCCAGCAGCTTAGGGGCATTTGATTTGGGCTCGAAGAACACTGAAGCTTTCTTT
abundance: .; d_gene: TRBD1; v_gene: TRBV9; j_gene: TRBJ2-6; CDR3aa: CASSVESRGPGANVLTF; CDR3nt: TGTGCCAGCAGCGTAGAGTCCAGGGGGCCTGGGGCCAACGTCCTGACTTTC
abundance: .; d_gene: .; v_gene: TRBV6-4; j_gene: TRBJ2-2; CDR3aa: CASSDYPGTGELFF; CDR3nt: TGTGCCAGCAGTGACTATCCAGGGACCGGGGAGCTGTTTTTT
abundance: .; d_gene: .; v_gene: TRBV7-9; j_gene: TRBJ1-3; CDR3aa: CASLFMSGNTIYF; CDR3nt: TGTGCCAGCCTATTTATGAGCGGAAACACCATATATTTT
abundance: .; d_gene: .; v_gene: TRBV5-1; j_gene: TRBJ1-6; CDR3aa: CASSFGGRRDSPLHF; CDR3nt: TGCGCCAGCAGCTTTGGGGGGAGACGGGATTCACCCCTCCACTTT
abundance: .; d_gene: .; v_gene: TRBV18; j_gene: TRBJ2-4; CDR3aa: CASSPDSLAKNIQYF; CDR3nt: TGTGCCAGCTCACCAGACAGCTTAGCCAAAAACATTCAGTACTTC
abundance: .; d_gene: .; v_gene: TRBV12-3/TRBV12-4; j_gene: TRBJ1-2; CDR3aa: CASSQQGRAGYTF; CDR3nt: TGTGCCAGCAGCCAACAGGGAAGGGCTGGCTACACCTTC
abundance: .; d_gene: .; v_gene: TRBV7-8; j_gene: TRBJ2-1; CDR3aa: CASSFRNEQFF; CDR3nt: TGTGCCAGCAGCTTCCGCAATGAGCAGTTCTTC
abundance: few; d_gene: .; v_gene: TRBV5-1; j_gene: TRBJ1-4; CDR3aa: CASSLTGINEKLFF; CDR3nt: TGCGCCAGCAGCTTGACAGGAATCAATGAAAAACTGTTTTTT
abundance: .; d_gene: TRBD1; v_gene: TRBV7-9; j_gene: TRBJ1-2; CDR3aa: CASSQGQGAGYTF; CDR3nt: TGTGCCAGCAGCCAGGGACAGGGGGCCGGCTACACCTTC
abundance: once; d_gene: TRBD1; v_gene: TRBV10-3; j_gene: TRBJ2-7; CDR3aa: CAISDPTRTGKFFPYEQYF; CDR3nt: TGTGCCATCAGTGACCCGACGAGGACAGGGAAGTTCTTTCCCTACGAGCAGTACTTC
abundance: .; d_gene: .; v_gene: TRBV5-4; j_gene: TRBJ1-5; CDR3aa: CARSHTGCQPQHF; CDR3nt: TGTGCCAGATCGCATACGGGTTGCCAGCCCCAGCATTTT
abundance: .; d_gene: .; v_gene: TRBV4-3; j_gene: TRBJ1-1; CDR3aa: CASSQSLQAGRTEAFF; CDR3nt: TGCGCCAGCAGCCAATCCCTTCAGGCAGGGCGCACTGAAGCTTTCTTT
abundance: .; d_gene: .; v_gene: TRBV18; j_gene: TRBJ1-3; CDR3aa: CASSPTGSYSGNTIYF; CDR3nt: TGTGCCAGCTCACCAACAGGGTCTTACTCTGGAAACACCATATATTTT
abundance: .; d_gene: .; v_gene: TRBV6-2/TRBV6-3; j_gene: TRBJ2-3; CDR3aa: CASSSGGTDTQYF; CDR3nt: TGTGCCAGCAGTTCCGGGGGCACAGATACGCAGTATTTT
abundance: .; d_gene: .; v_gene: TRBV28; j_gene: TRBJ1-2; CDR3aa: CASSFPGGGDGYTF; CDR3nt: TGTGCCAGCAGTTTTCCGGGCGGGGGCGATGGCTACACCTTC
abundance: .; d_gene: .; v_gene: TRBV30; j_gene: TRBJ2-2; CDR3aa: CAWSVGQYTGELFF; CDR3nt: TGTGCCTGGAGTGTAGGACAGTACACCGGGGAGCTGTTTTTT
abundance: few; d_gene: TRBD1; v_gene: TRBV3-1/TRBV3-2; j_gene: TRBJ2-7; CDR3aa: CASSPTGVEQYF; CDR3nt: TGTGCCAGCAGCCCGACAGGGGTCGAGCAGTACTTC
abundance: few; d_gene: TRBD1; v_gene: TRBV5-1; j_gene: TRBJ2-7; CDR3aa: CASSLGGTGGYEQYF; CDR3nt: TGCGCCAGCAGCTTGGGTGGGACAGGGGGCTACGAGCAGTACTTC
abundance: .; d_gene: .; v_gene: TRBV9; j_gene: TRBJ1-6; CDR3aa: CASGQSSSYNSPLHF; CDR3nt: TGTGCCAGCGGACAGTCGAGCTCCTATAATTCACCCCTCCACTTT
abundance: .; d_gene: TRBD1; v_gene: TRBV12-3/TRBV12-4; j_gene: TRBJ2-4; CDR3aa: CATLEGQGYPLNF; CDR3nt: TGTGCCACCCTAGAGGGACAGGGGTATCCCCTGAACTTC
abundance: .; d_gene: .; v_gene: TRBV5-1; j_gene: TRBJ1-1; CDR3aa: CASSTLGGENTEAFF; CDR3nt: TGCGCCAGCAGCACTCTTGGGGGGGAGAACACTGAAGCTTTCTTT
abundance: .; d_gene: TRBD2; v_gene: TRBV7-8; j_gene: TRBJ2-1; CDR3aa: CASSQSGGVYNEQFF; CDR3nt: TGTGCCAGCAGCCAAAGCGGGGGGGTTTACAATGAGCAGTTCTTC
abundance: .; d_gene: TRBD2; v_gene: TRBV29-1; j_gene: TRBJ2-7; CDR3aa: CSVEDQSGGVSEQYF; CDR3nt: TGCAGCGTTGAAGATCAAAGCGGGGGAGTCTCCGAGCAGTACTTC
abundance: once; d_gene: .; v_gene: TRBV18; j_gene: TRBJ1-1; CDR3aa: CASSPTNSPDTEAFF; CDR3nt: TGTGCCAGCTCACCTACGAACAGCCCAGACACTGAAGCTTTCTTT